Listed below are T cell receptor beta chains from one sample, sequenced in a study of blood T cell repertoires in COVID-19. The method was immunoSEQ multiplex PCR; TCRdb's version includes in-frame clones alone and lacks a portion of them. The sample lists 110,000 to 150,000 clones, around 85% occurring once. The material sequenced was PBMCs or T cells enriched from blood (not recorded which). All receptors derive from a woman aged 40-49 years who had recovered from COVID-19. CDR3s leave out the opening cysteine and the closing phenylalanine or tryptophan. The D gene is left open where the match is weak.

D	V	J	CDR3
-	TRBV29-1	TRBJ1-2	SVEGERSGGYT
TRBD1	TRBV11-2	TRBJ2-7	ASSKRQGAGSYEQY
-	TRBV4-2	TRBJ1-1	ASSQEREGTEAF
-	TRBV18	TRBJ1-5	ASSPEWQGSQPQH
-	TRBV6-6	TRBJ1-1	ASSYAEAGTEAF
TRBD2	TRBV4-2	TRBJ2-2	ASSQSRTSINTGELF
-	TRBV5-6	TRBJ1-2	ASIWSAGYGYT
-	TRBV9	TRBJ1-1	ASSVEGDNTEAF
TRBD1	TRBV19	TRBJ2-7	ASRPAGTGTYEQY
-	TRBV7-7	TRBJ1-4	ASSSVPGEKLF